Sequencing of this TCR beta chain was carried out in a study of shared T cell receptors in the human thymus (dated by TCRdb to the early 2020s). Concerning the study at large: The study investigated the way shared, self-reactive T-cell receptor alpha chains are produced in the human thymus.

Libraries were built with the immunoSEQ multiplex PCR assay. The table comes from immuneACCESS by way of TCRdb, which keeps in-frame sequences with V and J called. Part of the clones is missing from these tables; in studies checked, under half for an unresolved V gene and the rest for unknown reasons. The sample yields under 850,000 clones; roughly 90% were counted once. About 0.01% of the sample belongs to the ten largest clones. CDR1 and CDR2 are drawn from the germline V gene: SNHLY, FYNNEI. After removal of 7 bases from V and 2 bases from J, the junction retains 19 bases not matched to a gene. The CDR3 has 20 amino acids, counting the end cysteine and phenylalanine. The CDR3 DNA has 60 bases and is translated from base 1. Turning to this clone: Which antigen it targets is not known. No much larger clone is present one base from it, and per-base qualities are unavailable.

These data also featured in a second study, about human thymus T cells. As the second paper documents: The donors were immunologically healthy infants in Finland who had open corrective cardiac surgery for congenital heart defects. Thymus tissue was obtained as surgical resects removed during corrective cardiac surgery. Biased V and J gene segment usage appeared to be present in both thymic and peripheral blood repertoires. Highly overlapping thymic TCR repertoires among unrelated individuals were reported in the related research. TCR alpha and beta repertoires from fewer than ten infant thymus samples and a few related peripheral blood samples were characterized in the study. The infant donors were about 7 to 250 days old, and the cohort included several males and a couple of females. After being mechanically released from the tissue, thymocytes were kept at -70 degrees C in pellets of roughly 9.5-32 million cells. A QIAsymphony instrument was used to extract genomic DNA from frozen cell pellets. Using the immunoSEQ multiplex PCR assay, the TCRB and TCRAD loci were amplified from a standardized quantity of quality-controlled genomic DNA. The V(D)J region was spanned by amplicons of a length sufficient to cover the CDR3 and to identify V and J genes. The commercial immunoSEQ service was used to sequence amplicons on an Illumina platform. Primer bias and sequencing errors were corrected as previously described, and TCRAD and TCRB definitions were based on the IMGT database. immunoSEQ Analyzer 3.0 and VDJTools were used for repertoire analysis, which covered basic statistics, V/J segment usage, diversity estimates, rarefaction and pairwise overlap. Chao1, ChaoE, Efron-Thisted, Shannon and inverse Simpson indices were used to estimate diversity, which was also estimated on datasets down-sampled to the smallest sample. Repertoire overlap was determined by strict matching of CDR3 nucleotide sequence, V gene and J gene, and Jaccard-based multidimensional scaling clustering was applied. Thymus samples yielded on average about 810,000 unique TCRB clonotypes, compared with 70,000 to 85,000 from blood samples.

The sequenced sample was thymocytes. This receptor was identified in a boy under two years old with a congenital heart defect. Donor details come from another sample of the same person, matched by shared clones. The sequence is built from TRBV2 and TRBJ2-3; TRBD2 lines up with 12 middle nucleotides. The nucleotide sequence is TGTGCCAGCACCGAAGGGGCTAGCGGGAGGGTTTGGGGGGACACAGATACGCAGTATTTT. It codes for CASTEGASGRVWGDTDTQYF. With the portions outside the CDR3 filled from the reference TRBV2 and TRBJ2-3 genes, the complete variable region becomes EPEVTQTPSHQVTQMGQEVILRCVPISNHLYFYWYRQILGQKVEFLVSFYNNEISEKSEIFDDQFSVERPDGSNFTLKIRSTKLEDSAMYFCASTEGASGRVWGDTDTQYFGPGTRLTVL.